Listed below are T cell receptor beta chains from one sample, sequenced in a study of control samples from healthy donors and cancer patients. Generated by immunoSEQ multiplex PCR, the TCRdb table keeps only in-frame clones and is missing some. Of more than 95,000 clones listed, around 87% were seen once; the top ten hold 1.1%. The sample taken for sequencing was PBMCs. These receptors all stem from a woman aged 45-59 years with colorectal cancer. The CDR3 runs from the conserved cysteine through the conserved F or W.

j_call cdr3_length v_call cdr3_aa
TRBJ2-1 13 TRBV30 CAWTPDRGYEQFF
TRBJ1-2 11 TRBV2 CASSLRGGYTF
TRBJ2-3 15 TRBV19 CASSSRGYLADTQYF
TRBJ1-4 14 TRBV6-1 CASSDRGFEEKLFF
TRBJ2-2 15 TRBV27 CASSFFGENTGELFF
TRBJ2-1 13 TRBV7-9 CASTPRKDNEQFF
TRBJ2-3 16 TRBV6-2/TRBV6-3 CASSPRRLAGADTQYF
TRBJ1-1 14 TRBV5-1 CASSLGNMNTEAFF
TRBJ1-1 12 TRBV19 CASNYQGTEAFF
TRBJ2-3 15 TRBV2 CASSVGPPTSDTQYF
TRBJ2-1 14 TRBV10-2 CASSDSSSYNEQFF
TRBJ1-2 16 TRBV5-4 CASSPGTGGSYGGYTF
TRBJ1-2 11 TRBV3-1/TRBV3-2 CASSQGGGYTF
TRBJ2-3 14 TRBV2 CASSTGQSTDTQYF
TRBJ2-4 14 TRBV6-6 CASLNRAGDNIQYF
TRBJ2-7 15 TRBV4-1 CASSQDPLAAYEQYF